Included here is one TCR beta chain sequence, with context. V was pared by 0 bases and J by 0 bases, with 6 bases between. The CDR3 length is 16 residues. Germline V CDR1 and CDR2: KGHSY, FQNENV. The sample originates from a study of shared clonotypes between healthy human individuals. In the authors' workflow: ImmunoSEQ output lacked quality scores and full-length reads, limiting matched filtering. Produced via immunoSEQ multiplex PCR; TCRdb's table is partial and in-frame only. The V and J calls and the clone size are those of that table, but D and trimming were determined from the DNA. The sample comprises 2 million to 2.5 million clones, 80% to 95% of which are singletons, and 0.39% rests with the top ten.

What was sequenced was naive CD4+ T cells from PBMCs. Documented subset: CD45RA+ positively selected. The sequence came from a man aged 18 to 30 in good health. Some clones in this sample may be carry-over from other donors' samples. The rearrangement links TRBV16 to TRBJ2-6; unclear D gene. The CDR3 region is CASSQSWGSGANVLTF. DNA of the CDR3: TGTGCCAGCAGCCAATCCTGGGGCTCTGGGGCCAACGTCCTGACTTTC.